The 28 T cell receptor beta chains presented below share a single source sample, sequenced in a study of cytomegalovirus exposure and HLA in healthy donors. PCR amplification relied on 60 Vbeta primers (plus 13 Jbeta primers). Produced via immunoSEQ multiplex PCR; TCRdb's table is partial and in-frame only. This sample has some 110,000 clones, with over 70% found just once. The sequencing input was PBMCs. The receptors shown here come from a woman aged 45-65 years in good health and CMV-seropositive.

The V call is TRBV7-9, the J call TRBJ2-5, with 12 bases that match TRBD2. The length of the CDR3 is 15 residues. The ends lost 4 bases at V and 7 bases at J; junction bases unmatched: 7. Germline V gives CDR1 SEHNR, CDR2 FQNEAQ (reference sequence). The CDR3 DNA reads TGTGCCAGCAGCTCTCTAGCGGGGGGGCTGGGGACCCAGTACTTC. Protein sequence: CASSSLAGGLGTQYF.

The chain has TRBV5-1 and TRBJ2-7; a weak D match, TRBD1 (5 bases). V was shortened by 6 bases and J by 0 bases, with 13 bases between the two germline ends. CDR3 length: 14 amino acids. CDR1 is SGHRS, CDR2 YFSETQ, per germline. In DNA form, the CDR3 reads TGCGCCAGCATGGACATCCGGTACTCCTACGAGCAGTACTTC. It is translated as CASMDIRYSYEQYF. Together with reference TRBV5-1 and TRBJ2-7, the CDR3 gives the full variable domain: KAGVTQTPRYLIKTRGQQVTLSCSPISGHRSVSWYQQTPGQGLQFLFEYFSETQRNKGNFPGRFSGRQFSNSRSEMNVSTLELGDSALYLCASMDIRYSYEQYFGPGTRLTVT.

The V gene is TRBV19, the J gene TRBJ1-1, with D uncertain. V lost 3 bases and J lost 1, with 9 bases in between. CDR1 and CDR2 from the germline V gene are LNHDA and SQIVND (reference sequence). The CDR3 covers 14 residues. DNA for the CDR3: TGTGCCAGTAGTATCGTACAGCAGAACACTGAAGCTTTCTTT. Translation: CASSIVQQNTEAFF.

This clone was counted between two and nine times. A junction boundary mismatches the germline segment, possibly from a read error. The gene calls are TRBV7-2 and TRBJ1-1, with 7 bases that match TRBD1. From germline, CDR1 is SGHTA and CDR2 FQGNSA. The CDR3 is 13 residues long. The CDR3 protein is CASSLASLGQRDF. The CDR3, as DNA: TGTGCCAGCAGCTTAGCGTCTCTGGGACAGAGAGACTTT.

This clone was seen a single time. The J gene is TRBJ2-6, the V gene TRBV6-5; D not certain. V was shortened by 0 bases and J by 4 bases, with 10 bases between the two germline ends. Germline lookup yields CDR1 MNHEY and CDR2 SVGAGI. The CDR3 loop spans 16 amino acids. CDR3 loop: CASSYSRSQGANVLTF. DNA of the CDR3: TGTGCCAGCAGTTACTCGAGGAGTCAGGGGGCCAACGTCCTGACTTTC.

V and J are TRBV7-9 and TRBJ2-5, with TRBD2 as a possible D gene (6 bases). V lost 5 bases to trimming and J lost 2 bases, with 12 bases between them. The CDR3 contains 14 residues. Germline CDR1 and CDR2: SEHNR and FQNEAQ (reference sequence). The CDR3 bases are TGTGCCAGCAGCCTCCTAGCGTCTCAAGAGACCCAGTACTTC. Protein product: CASSLLASQETQYF.

The chain joins TRBV6-6 to TRBJ1-1; no firm D call. Germline V gene lookup returns CDR1 MNHNY and CDR2 SVGAGI (reference sequence). The CDR3 has 15 amino acids. The ends were cut back, 4 bases at V and 4 bases at J, with 16 bases in the middle. The CDR3 loop reads CASSSASFSGTEAFF. For the CDR3, the DNA is TGTGCCAGCAGTTCCGCCAGTTTTAGCGGCACTGAAGCTTTCTTT.

A few counts support this clone. This chain joins TRBV25-1 and TRBJ2-3; 7 bases map to TRBD1. The CDR3 spans 13 residues. V dropped 7 bases and J dropped 2; count of bases not matched to a gene: 3. Germline V CDR1 and CDR2: MGHDK, SYGVNS. The CDR3 reads CASMGTDTDTQYF. In DNA, the CDR3 is TGTGCCAGCATGGGGACAGACACAGATACGCAGTATTTT.

The V and J genes are TRBV7-2 and TRBJ2-1; the D is unclear. V lost 1 base, J lost 6 bases, and 7 bases lay in between. Germline V CDR1 and CDR2: SGHTA, FQGNSA. The CDR3 loop spans 13 amino acids. For the CDR3, the DNA is TGTGCCAGCAGCTTAGGAGCTGCCAATGAGCAGTTCTTC. Protein sequence: CASSLGAANEQFF.

This chain uses TRBV19 with TRBJ2-7; 9 bases agree with TRBD1. The ends lost 4 bases at V and 5 bases at J; junction bases unmatched: 6. The CDR3 contains 14 residues. Germline assignment: CDR1 LNHDA and CDR2 SQIVND (reference sequence). DNA of the CDR3: TGTGCCAGTAGTACCGGGACAGGGAGGAACGAGCAGTACTTC. It specifies CASSTGTGRNEQYF.

The chain is built from TRBV5-8 and TRBJ1-1; D ambiguous. Germline assignment: CDR1 SGHTS and CDR2 YDEGEE. The CDR3 is made up of 11 amino acids. Trimming removed 4 bases from V and 10 bases from J, with 11 bases in between. CDR3 nucleotides: TGTGCCAGCAGCGCCGAGCTGAGAGCTTTCTTT. Amino acid sequence: CASSAELRAFF. The complete variable domain, with remaining parts taken from reference TRBV5-8 and TRBJ1-1, reads EAGVTQSPTHLIKTRGQQATLRCSPISGHTSVYWYQQALGLGLQFLLWYDEGEERNRGNFPPRFSGRQFPNYSSELNVNALELEDSALYLCASSAELRAFFGQGTRLTVV.

This clone came up a few times. This sample also contains other DNA sequences that code for the same CDR3. This sequence joins TRBV4-2 and TRBJ2-3, with 8 positions matching TRBD2. CDR3 length: 16 amino acids. The J segment lost 6 bases and the V segment lost 0 bases, leaving 8 bases of the junction unmatched. Germline CDR1 LGHNA, CDR2 YNFKEQ. The CDR3 bases are TGTGCCAGCAGCCAAGAAGCCCGGGGGGGCTTGGATACGCAGTATTTT. The encoded protein is CASSQEARGGLDTQYF.

This clone was found a few times. This chain joins TRBV6-5 and TRBJ2-7; possible D gene TRBD1, 6 bases. CDR1 MNHEY and CDR2 SVGAGI come from the germline V gene. The CDR3 spans 14 residues. The V end was cut by 3 bases, the J end by 2 bases, with 11 bases between. CDR3 DNA sequence: TGTGCCAGCAGTTATGGACAGAACCCCTACGAGCAGTACTTC. This gives the protein CASSYGQNPYEQYF.

This chain links TRBV25-1 with TRBJ1-2; D is unresolved. The V end was cut by 1 base, the J end by 8 bases, with 14 bases between. This CDR3 has 14 amino acids. Germline V gene data show CDR1 as MGHDK and CDR2 as SYGVNS. The CDR3 nucleotides read TGTGCCAGCAGTGAATCTTACGGGGTTTACGGCTACACCTTC. It specifies CASSESYGVYGYTF.

The chain combines TRBV2 with TRBJ1-1, with a weak D call TRBD1 (5 bases). The CDR3 length is 16 residues. Germline CDR1 and CDR2: SNHLY and FYNNEI. V was cut by 0 bases and J by 5 bases, with 16 bases left in between. CDR3 loop: CASSEAGGVRGTEAFF. Here the CDR3 DNA reads TGTGCCAGCAGTGAAGCTGGAGGGGTCAGAGGAACTGAAGCTTTCTTT.

The chain couples TRBV18 to TRBJ2-1; possibly TRBD2 for D (6 bases). V dropped 0 bases and J dropped 10 bases, with 7 bases sitting between them. The CDR3 consists of 12 residues. Germline values: CDR1 KGHSH, CDR2 LQKENI. The CDR3 is CASSPPGSEQFF. In nucleotides, the CDR3 is TGTGCCAGCTCACCACCCGGGAGCGAGCAGTTCTTC.

The chain employs TRBV27 and TRBJ1-4; D is perhaps TRBD1 (5 bases). Germline V gives CDR1 MNHEY, CDR2 SMNVEV (reference sequence). V was cut by 5 bases and J by 3 bases, with 22 bases left in between. There are 18 residues in the CDR3. CDR3: CASSTLLRRQNANEKLFF. The CDR3 nucleotides read TGTGCCAGCAGTACACTATTACGTCGACAGAATGCTAATGAAAAACTGTTTTTT.

This clone turned up a few times. The chain joins TRBV28 to TRBJ2-7; 7 bases match TRBD1. The V gene end was trimmed by 2 bases and the J gene end by 4 bases; junction bases not matched to a gene: 8. Per the germline V gene, CDR1 is MDHEN and CDR2 is SYDVKM. The CDR3 consists of 15 residues. CDR3 sequence (DNA): TGTGCCAGCAGTTTAGTGAGGACAGGAGCATACGAGCAGTACTTC. It is translated as CASSLVRTGAYEQYF.

CDR3 coding DNA: TGTGCCAGCAGCACAACGGGACAGGGTAACACCTTC. Translating it yields CASSTTGQGNTF. V is TRBV25-1 and J is TRBJ1-2; TRBD1 matches 9 bases. Germline V gene data show CDR1 as MGHDK and CDR2 as SYGVNS. V lost 6 bases and J lost 12; bases outside the gene matches: 8. The CDR3 totals 12 residues.

This chain links TRBV4-1 with TRBJ1-3; D unresolved. CDR3 length: 16 amino acids. CDR1 is MGHRA and CDR2 is YSYEKL in the germline V gene. The V end lost 0 bases, the J end lost 0 bases, and 9 bases lay between the germline ends. DNA for the CDR3: TGCGCCAGCAGCCAAGATCAGGCTTACTCTGGAAACACCATATATTTT. Translated, it gives CASSQDQAYSGNTIYF.

This clone was found a few times. The chain is built from TRBV30 and TRBJ1-5, with 8 bases fitting TRBD1. This CDR3 has 14 amino acids. Per germline, CDR1 GTSNPN and CDR2 SVGIG (reference sequence). J was trimmed by 7 bases and V by 2 bases; bases with no gene match: 7. The CDR3, as DNA: TGTGCCTGGAGTTTAACAGGGGGGAGGCAGCCCCAGCATTTT. Its translation: CAWSLTGGRQPQHF. Looking up the rest from reference TRBV30 and TRBJ1-5 gives the full variable domain: SQTIHQWPATLVQPVGSPLSLECTVEGTSNPNLYWYRQAAGRGLQLLFYSVGIGQISSEVPQNLSASRPQDRQFILSSKKLLLSDSGFYLCAWSLTGGRQPQHFGDGTRLSIL.

The chain is built from TRBV5-1 and TRBJ1-3; no clear D. CDR3 size: 18 residues. V lost 4 bases to trimming and J lost 1 base, with 21 bases between them. Germline CDR1 and CDR2: SGHRS and YFSETQ. The chain's CDR3 is CASSARLLSVQSGNTIYF. The DNA of the CDR3 is TGCGCCAGCAGCGCTCGTCTTTTATCGGTCCAATCTGGAAACACCATATATTTT. Complete variable domain (other parts from reference TRBV5-1 and TRBJ1-3): KAGVTQTPRYLIKTRGQQVTLSCSPISGHRSVSWYQQTPGQGLQFLFEYFSETQRNKGNFPGRFSGRQFSNSRSEMNVSTLELGDSALYLCASSARLLSVQSGNTIYFGEGSWLTVV.

This chain uses TRBV30 with TRBJ1-1; 10 bases fit TRBD1. J gave up 6 bases and V 0 bases, and 4 bases lay outside the gene matches. Germline CDR1 GTSNPN, CDR2 SVGIG (reference sequence). This CDR3 is built from 14 residues. CDR3 nucleotides: TGTGCCTGGAGTGTACGAGGACAGGGGGCTGAAGCTTTCTTT. It specifies CAWSVRGQGAEAFF.

The chain is built from TRBV2 and TRBJ2-2, with D unclear. Trimming took 4 bases from V and 4 from J, leaving 10 bases between them. Germline CDR1 reads SNHLY; CDR2 reads FYNNEI. CDR3 length: 14 residues. CDR3 region: CASSARQPTGELFF. CDR3 nucleotide sequence: TGTGCCAGCAGTGCGCGACAACCCACCGGGGAGCTGTTTTTT. The full variable domain, with the rest looked up from reference TRBV2 and TRBJ2-2, is EPEVTQTPSHQVTQMGQEVILRCVPISNHLYFYWYRQILGQKVEFLVSFYNNEISEKSEIFDDQFSVERPDGSNFTLKIRSTKLEDSAMYFCASSARQPTGELFFGEGSRLTVL.

This sequence joins TRBV5-1 and TRBJ1-4; 11 nucleotides agree with TRBD1. V lost 4 bases and J lost 7; bases outside the gene matches: 12. This CDR3 has 17 amino acids. Germline CDR1 is SGHRS and CDR2 is YFSETQ. CDR3 loop: CASSMGQGVGFGEKLFF. For the CDR3, the DNA is TGCGCCAGCAGCATGGGACAGGGGGTCGGGTTCGGTGAAAAACTGTTTTTT.

The chain links TRBV9 to TRBJ2-5; weak D call: TRBD1 (6 bases). The CDR3 contains 14 residues. Trimming stripped 5 bases from V and 8 bases from J, with 19 bases between. The germline gives CDR1 SGDLS, CDR2 YYNGEE. The CDR3 spells CASRASGTPDTQYF. CDR3 sequence (DNA): TGTGCCAGCAGGGCATCCGGGACACCGGATACCCAGTACTTC.

The CDR3 nucleotides read TGTGCCAGCAGTGTTCTAAACACTGAAGCTTTCTTT. Residues: CASSVLNTEAFF. V is TRBV7-6 and J is TRBJ1-1; D not certain. In germline, CDR1 is SGHVS, CDR2 FNYEAQ. The CDR3 contains 12 residues. V lost 6 bases, J lost 2 bases, and 7 bases lay in between.

The chain couples TRBV2 to TRBJ1-4; 9 bases agree with TRBD1. Germline values: CDR1 SNHLY, CDR2 FYNNEI. Germline trimming cut 6 bases from V and 4 bases from J; bases unmatched to any gene: 3. The CDR3 totals 14 residues. Here the CDR3 DNA reads TGTGCCAGCAGGGCGGACAGGGGTAATGAAAAACTGTTTTTT. This translates into CASRADRGNEKLFF.